The source of this T cell receptor (beta chain) is a study of T cells after yellow fever vaccination. About the study: SMART-Seq v4 Ultra Low Input served to prepare low-cell-number fractions.

Study conclusions and caveats: Sorted repertoires could include abundant contaminating clonotypes from bulk cells.

Remarks on this clonotype: As yet, its antigen is unknown.

Trimming took off 1 base at V and 3 bases at J, with 15 bases between the two ends. Germline CDR1 reads MGHRA; CDR2 reads YSYEKL. This CDR3 is 16 amino acids long. A single record per CDR3 protein comes from TCRdb applying MiXCR to the 5' RACE reads. The table records about 330,000 distinct CDR3 sequences, 8.1% of them present only once. This sequence originates from a young man who received the YFV17D yellow fever vaccine. The rearrangement uses TRBV4-1 and TRBJ1-2; no clear D. Sequenced material: PBMCs, taken more than 35 days after the first yellow fever vaccination. The chain's CDR3 is CASSQVYSELDYGYTF. The CDR3 DNA follows: TGCGCCAGCAGCCAAGTATACTCGGAATTAGACTATGGCTACACCTTC.